This entry features one T cell receptor beta chain sequence. Produced via immunoSEQ multiplex PCR; TCRdb's table is partial and in-frame only. The table records under 750,000 clones, 72% of them present only once. The data originate from a study of shared clonotypes between healthy human individuals. V was pared by 3 bases and J by 4 bases, with 13 bases between. Per germline, CDR1 SGHRS and CDR2 YFSETQ. The CDR3 covers 14 residues. The V gene is TRBV5-1, the J gene TRBJ1-1; the D gene is possibly TRBD1 (5 bases). The source is a woman aged 25 to 39 in good health. Sequencing was done on a sample of memory CD4+ T cells sorted from blood. Subset meaning: CD45RA-negative fraction. CDR3 region: CASSWGVSATEAFF. The CDR3 coding sequence is TGCGCCAGCAGCTGGGGGGTTTCGGCCACTGAAGCTTTCTTT. Using reference TRBV5-1 and TRBJ1-1 for the parts outside the CDR3, the full variable domain is KAGVTQTPRYLIKTRGQQVTLSCSPISGHRSVSWYQQTPGQGLQFLFEYFSETQRNKGNFPGRFSGRQFSNSRSEMNVSTLELGDSALYLCASSWGVSATEAFFGQGTRLTVV.